One sample yielded the 14 T cell receptor beta chains listed below, sequenced in a study of neurological immune-mediated disorders. TCRdb re-called the 5' RACE reads through MiXCR, storing one row per CDR3 protein. This sample has tens of thousands of distinct CDR3 sequences, with about 10% found just once. Noted time point: longitudinal time-point 1 (baseline). The sequenced sample consisted of PBMCs. These receptor sequences come from a male donor with HTLV-1-associated myelopathy (HAM/TSP).

Concerning this clonotype itself: The germline gene is not matched at one end of the junction; a read error may be the cause. V and J are TRBV6-5 and TRBJ1-2; D is possibly TRBD1 (5 bases). CDR3 length equals 12 residues. Germline loops: CDR1 MNHEY, CDR2 SVGAGI. CDR3 in DNA: TGTGCCAGCAGTAATCAGGGAATTGGCTGCACCTTC. Its translation is CASSNQGIGCTF.

This clonotype showed up many times. CDR3 sequence (DNA): TGCGCCAGCAGCTTGCTTGTAGATACCAATGAGCAGTTCTTC. It specifies CASSLLVDTNEQFF. This chain connects TRBV5-1 to TRBJ2-1; the D is unclear. V lost 1 base and J 6 bases, leaving 11 bases between the germline ends. The CDR3 is made up of 14 amino acids. Germline CDR1 reads SGHRS; CDR2 reads YFSETQ.

This clonotype was seen at least ten times. Here the CDR3 reads CSAFGGGKELFF. The CDR3 region has the DNA TGCAGTGCTTTTGGGGGGGGAAAAGAACTGTTTTTT. The genes are TRBV20-1 and TRBJ1-4, with TRBD1 as a possible D gene (5 bases). Per the germline V gene, CDR1 is DFQATT and CDR2 is SNEGSKA (reference sequence). This CDR3 region has 12 residues. Trimming left V 5 bases short and J 12 bases short, with 16 bases between.

This clonotype was seen at least ten times. The CDR3 spells CASSDPRGPYNEQFF. As DNA, the CDR3 is TGTGCCAGCAGCGACCCACGGGGCCCCTACAATGAGCAGTTCTTC. This sequence joins TRBV9 and TRBJ2-1; D tentatively fits TRBD1 or TRBD2 (5 bases each). CDR3 length: 15 amino acids. CDR1 SGDLS and CDR2 YYNGEE come from the germline V gene. V shed 3 bases and J shed 2 bases, with 12 bases lying between them.

In this sample, this clonotype turned up many times. The V and J genes are TRBV12-3 or TRBV12-4 and TRBJ2-1, with TRBD2 matching over 8 bases. The junction had 7 bases not matched to a gene; V was cut back by 8 bases and J by 4 bases. The CDR3 runs to 14 residues. This chain's CDR3 is CASSKTSVYNEQFF. The CDR3 nucleotides are TGTGCCAGCTCGAAGACTAGCGTTTACAATGAGCAGTTCTTC.

This clonotype has ten or more counts. The chain is built from TRBV5-6 and TRBJ1-6, with unresolved D. Germline V CDR1 and CDR2: SGHDT, YYEEEE. V lost 5 bases and J lost 7, with 16 bases in between. The CDR3 covers 15 residues. The DNA of the CDR3 is TGTGCCAGCAGATCAAACGTTATTGGCAATTCACCCCTCCACTTT. Translation gives CASRSNVIGNSPLHF.

This clonotype occurred many times. The chain has TRBV29-1 and TRBJ2-7; 9 bases match TRBD1. The CDR3 loop spans 14 amino acids. The germline V gene encodes CDR1 SQVTM and CDR2 ANQGSEA. With V trimmed by 7 bases and J by 0 bases, 7 bases remained unmatched. The CDR3 spells CSAGQGLSSYEQYF. The CDR3 coding sequence is TGCAGCGCTGGACAGGGGTTAAGCTCCTACGAGCAGTACTTC.

This clonotype showed up many times. The chain links TRBV11-2 to TRBJ1-2, with D possibly matching TRBD1 (6 bases). CDR3 length equals 18 residues. Trimming stripped 2 bases from V and 8 bases from J, with 27 bases between. Germline CDR1 SGHAT, CDR2 FQNNGV. This CDR3 is CASSLFASHSGTSDGYTF. The CDR3 nucleotides read TGTGCCAGCAGCTTATTCGCATCCCATTCCGGGACAAGTGACGGCTACACCTTC.

This clonotype showed up many times. The V gene is TRBV5-1, the J gene TRBJ1-6; D is possibly TRBD1 (5 bases). The CDR3 runs 15 residues. CDR1 and CDR2 (germline): SGHRS, YFSETQ. Trimming removed 2 bases at V and 7 bases at J, with 13 bases between. The CDR3 DNA follows: TGCGCCAGCAGCTTTACCGGCGGGACCAATTCACCCCTCCACTTT. Translating gives CASSFTGGTNSPLHF.

In this sample, this clonotype turned up many times. V gene TRBV6-6 combines with J gene TRBJ1-3, with a tentative D call TRBD1 (6 bases). The CDR3 spans 15 residues. Trimming removed 2 bases from V and 4 bases from J, with 12 bases in between. Per the germline V gene, CDR1 is MNHNY and CDR2 is SVGAGI (reference sequence). Here the CDR3 DNA reads TGTGCCAGCAGTTACACCCCCGGGGGCGGAAACACCATATATTTT. Translated: CASSYTPGGGNTIYF.

On this clonotype: Germline and junction disagree at one end, which may indicate a read error. This chain's CDR3 is CASSFQGGTKAFF. As DNA, the CDR3 is TGTGCCAGCAGCTTTCAGGGGGGCACTAAAGCTTTCTTT. The chain recombines TRBV7-9 with TRBJ1-1; 7 nucleotides match TRBD1. The CDR3 is made up of 13 amino acids. The germline V gene encodes CDR1 SEHNR and CDR2 FQNEAQ (reference sequence).

In its sample, this clonotype was seen many times. V and J are TRBV11-2 and TRBJ2-4; no reliable D call. The V end was cut by 5 bases, the J end by 3 bases, with 11 bases between. CDR1 is SGHAT, CDR2 FQNNGV, per germline. This CDR3 spans 14 amino acids. CDR3 protein: CASSGKIGKNIQYF. In DNA, the CDR3 is TGTGCCAGCAGCGGTAAGATCGGCAAAAACATTCAGTACTTC.

In its sample, this clonotype was seen many times. The chain carries TRBV5-1 and TRBJ2-3; 7 bases map to TRBD2. J was trimmed by 0 bases and V by 3 bases; bases with no gene match: 7. The CDR3 has 16 residues. Germline V gene sequence: CDR1 SGHRS, CDR2 YFSETQ. In DNA, the CDR3 is TGCGCCAGCAGCTCGGGGACTATAGTTAGCACAGATACGCAGTATTTT. Protein product: CASSSGTIVSTDTQYF.

To note about this clonotype: A much more abundant neighbour one base away suggests this may be a read error. This chain connects TRBV9 to TRBJ1-1, with no clear D. Per the germline V gene, CDR1 is SGDLS and CDR2 is YYNGEE. This CDR3 has 13 amino acids. V lost 0 bases and J 1 base, leaving 4 bases between the germline ends. The CDR3 nucleotides are TGTGCCAGCAGCGTAGAAGGGAACACTGAAGCTTTCTTT. Translation: CASSVEGNTEAFF.